The sequence of this T cell receptor (beta chain) was determined in a study of early T cells in non-severe SARS-CoV-2 infection. Study-level background: Unsorted whole-blood RNA was sequenced in bulk, leaving chains unpaired.

The TCR library protocol was used to attach unique molecular identifiers. These identifiers were attached to individual cDNA molecules. Each CDR3 protein gets one entry after TCRdb re-called the 5' RACE reads with MiXCR. The table shows about 44,000 distinct CDR3 sequences, with 23% occurring only once. The junction had 5 bases not matched to a gene; V was cut back by 5 bases and J by 2 bases. The CDR3 loop spans 16 amino acids. From germline, CDR1 is LNHNV and CDR2 YYDKDF (reference sequence). The TCR originated in an adult who was a healthcare worker with PCR-confirmed SARS-CoV-2 infection or an uninfected control (not recorded which). The chain is built from TRBV15 and TRBJ1-3; TRBD1 matches 11 bases. The material sequenced was whole blood, taken at baseline. CDR3 coding DNA: TGTGCCACCAGCGATGGGGGACAGGGGGCTGGAAACACCATATATTTT. This translates into CATSDGGQGAGNTIYF.